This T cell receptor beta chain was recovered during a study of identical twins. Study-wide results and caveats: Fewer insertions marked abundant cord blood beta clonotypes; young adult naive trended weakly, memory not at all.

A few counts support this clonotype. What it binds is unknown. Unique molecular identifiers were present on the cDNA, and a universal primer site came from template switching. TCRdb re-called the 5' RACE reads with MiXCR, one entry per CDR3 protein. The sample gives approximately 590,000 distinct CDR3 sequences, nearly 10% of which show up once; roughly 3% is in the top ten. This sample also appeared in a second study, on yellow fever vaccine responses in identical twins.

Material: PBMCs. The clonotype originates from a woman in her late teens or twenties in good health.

The CDR3, as DNA: TGTGCCAGCAGCTCCCCGGGGTCAACGTGGGCGCAGTATTTT. Amino acid sequence: CASSSPGSTWAQYF. V usage is TRBV7-9 and J usage is TRBJ2-3, with a tentative D call TRBD2 (5 bases). This CDR3 has 14 amino acids. Between the trimmed V and J ends, which lost 4 bases and 10 bases, there was a span of 18 bases. The V gene's germline CDR1 is SEHNR and CDR2 FQNEAQ (reference sequence).